This record concerns one T cell receptor (beta chain) sequence. Antigen unknown. CD45RO/CCR7/CD25/CD127/CD95/CD27 separated CD4+ naive, central memory, regulatory and stem cell-like memory cells by sorting. The entry originates in a study of beta chain features in type 1 diabetes. Across the whole study: Healthy donors and patients had similar age, gender and cell yields. Study outcomes and limitations: Across all four CD4+ subsets, people with type 1 diabetes showed modestly shorter TCRB CDR3s. Sampled from patients, naive, central memory and Treg TCRB repertoires appeared more similar than those sampled from healthy donors. Researchers caution that PCR might favor shorter templates, equally among patients and controls.

The CDR3 runs to 14 residues. Per germline, CDR1 SGDLS and CDR2 YYNGEE. Trimming shortened V by 1 base and J by 8 bases, and 13 bases separated the two germline ends. Of the isolated RNA, all was reverse transcribed, and so the sequenced material was expressed TCRB transcripts. The data were produced by immunoSEQ multiplex PCR, yet TCRdb's version contains in-frame clones alone and is incomplete. The sample shows around 280,000 clones, about 15% of them seen only once. V and J are TRBV9 and TRBJ2-1; no reliable D call. The receptor was isolated from a man between 18 and 35 years old with type 1 diabetes. The sequenced sample was naive CD4+ T cells from blood. CDR3 loop: CASSVISSSDEQFF. The CDR3 DNA reads as TGTGCCAGCAGCGTAATCTCTAGTTCAGATGAGCAGTTCTTC.